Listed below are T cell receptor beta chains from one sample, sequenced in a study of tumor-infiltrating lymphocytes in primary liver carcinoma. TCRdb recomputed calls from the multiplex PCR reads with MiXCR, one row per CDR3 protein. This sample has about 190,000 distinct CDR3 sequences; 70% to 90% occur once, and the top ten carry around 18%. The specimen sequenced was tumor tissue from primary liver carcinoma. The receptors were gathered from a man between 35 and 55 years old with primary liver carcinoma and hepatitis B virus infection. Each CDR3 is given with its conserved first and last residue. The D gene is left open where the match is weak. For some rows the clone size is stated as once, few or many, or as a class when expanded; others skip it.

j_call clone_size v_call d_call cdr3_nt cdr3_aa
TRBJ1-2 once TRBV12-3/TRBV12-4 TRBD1 TGTGCCAGCAGTATCGGGCAGGGGGCCGGTGGCTACATCTTC CASSIGQGAGGYIF
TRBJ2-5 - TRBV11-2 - TGTGCCAGCAGCTTAAGTGGGGGACAAGAGACCGAGTACTTC CASSLSGGQETEYF
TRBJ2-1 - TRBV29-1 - TGCAGCGTCGATGGGATAGGGGTGAGCAATGAGCAGTTCTTC CSVDGIGVSNEQFF
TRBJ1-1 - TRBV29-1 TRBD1 TGCAGCCTAGGACAGGGGTTAGGGAACACTGAAGCTTTCTTT CSLGQGLGNTEAFF
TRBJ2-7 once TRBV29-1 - TGCAGCATTGGGGGTGGGACCGGCGAGCGGTACTTC CSIGGGTGERYF
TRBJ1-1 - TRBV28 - TGTGTCAGCAGTTCACCGGCTACGGGGGCAGCTTTCTTT CVSSSPATGAAFF
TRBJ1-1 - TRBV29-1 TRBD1 TGCAGCTTAGGACAGGGGTTGGGGAACAGCGAAGCTTTCTTT CSLGQGLGNSEAFF
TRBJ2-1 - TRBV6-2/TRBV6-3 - TGTGCCAACAGTTACACGACGGGAGACCTCAATGAGCAGTTCTTC CANSYTTGDLNEQFF
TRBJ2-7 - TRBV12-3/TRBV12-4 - TGTGCCAGCAAAGGGGGGATTAGATACGAGAAGTACTTC CASKGGIRYEKYF
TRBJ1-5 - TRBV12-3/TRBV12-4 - TGTGCTAGCACGCGGGGCACCGCAATAAATCAGCCCCATTATTTT CASTRGTAINQPHYF
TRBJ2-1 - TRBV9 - TGTGCCACTTCCCTTACCCCCTACAATGGGCAGTTCTTC CATSLTPYNGQFF
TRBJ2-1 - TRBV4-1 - TGCGCCAGTAACCAATTCCCCCACCCGGCGGACAATGAGCAGTTCTTC CASNQFPHPADNEQFF
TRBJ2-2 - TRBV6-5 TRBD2 TGTGCCAGCAGCTCCGCGGGACTAACGGGAGGGGAGCTGTTTTTT CASSSAGLTGGELFF
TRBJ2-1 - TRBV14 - TGTGCCAGCAGTGCCGTAGTTGGATGGGTAAACAATGAGGAGTTCTTC CASSAVVGWVNNEEFF
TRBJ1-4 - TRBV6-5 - TGTGCCAGCGGTCACGGAGGTGTTGATGAAAAGCTGTTTTTT CASGHGGVDEKLFF
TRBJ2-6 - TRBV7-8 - TGTGACAGCAGCTCTACGGTAACGCGCTCTGGGGCTAAGGTCCTGACTTTC CDSSSTVTRSGAKVLTF
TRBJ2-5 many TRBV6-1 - TGTGCCAGCAGTGAAAATTTAATGGGGGCGGCCGTTGGAGAGACCCAGTACTTC CASSENLMGAAVGETQYF